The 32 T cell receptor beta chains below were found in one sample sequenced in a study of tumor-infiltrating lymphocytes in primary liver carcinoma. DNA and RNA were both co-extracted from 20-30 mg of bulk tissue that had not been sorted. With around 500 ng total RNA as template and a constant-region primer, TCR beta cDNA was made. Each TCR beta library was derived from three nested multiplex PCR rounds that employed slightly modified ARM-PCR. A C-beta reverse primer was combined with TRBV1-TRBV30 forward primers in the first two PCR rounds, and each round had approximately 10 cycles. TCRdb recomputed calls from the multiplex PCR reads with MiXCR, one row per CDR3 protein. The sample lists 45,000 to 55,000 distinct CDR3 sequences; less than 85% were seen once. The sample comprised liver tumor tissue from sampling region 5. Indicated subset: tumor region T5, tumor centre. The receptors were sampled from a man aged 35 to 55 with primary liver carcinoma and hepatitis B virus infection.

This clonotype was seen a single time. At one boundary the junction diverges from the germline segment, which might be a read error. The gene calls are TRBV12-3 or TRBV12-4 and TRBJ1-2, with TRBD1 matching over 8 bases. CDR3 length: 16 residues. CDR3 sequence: CASSSPHGQGYCGYTF. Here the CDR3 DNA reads TGTGCCAGTAGTTCCCCCCACGGACAGGGCTACTGTGGCTATACCTTC.

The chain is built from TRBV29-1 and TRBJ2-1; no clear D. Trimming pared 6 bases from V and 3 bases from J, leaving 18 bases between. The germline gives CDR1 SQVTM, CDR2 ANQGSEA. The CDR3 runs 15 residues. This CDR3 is CSVHPEASYYNEQFF. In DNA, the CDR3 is TGCAGCGTACACCCAGAGGCGAGCTACTACAATGAGCAGTTCTTC.

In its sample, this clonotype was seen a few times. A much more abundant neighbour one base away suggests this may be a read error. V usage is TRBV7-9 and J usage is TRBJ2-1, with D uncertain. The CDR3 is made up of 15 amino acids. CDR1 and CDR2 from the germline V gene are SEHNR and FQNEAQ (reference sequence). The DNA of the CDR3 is TGTACCAGCAATCTTATCTTGAGCTCCTACAATGAGCAGTTCTTC. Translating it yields CTSNLILSSYNEQFF.

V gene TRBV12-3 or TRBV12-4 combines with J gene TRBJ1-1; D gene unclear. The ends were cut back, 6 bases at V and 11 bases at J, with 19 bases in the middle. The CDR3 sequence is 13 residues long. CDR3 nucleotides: TGTGCCAGCAGCCCCGATCCTGGACGATTGGCTTTCTTT. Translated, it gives CASSPDPGRLAFF.

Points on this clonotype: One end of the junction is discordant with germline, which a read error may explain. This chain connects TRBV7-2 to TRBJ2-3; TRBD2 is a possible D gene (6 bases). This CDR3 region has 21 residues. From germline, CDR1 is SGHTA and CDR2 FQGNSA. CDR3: CASSLYPDGPSSPAGTDTEYF. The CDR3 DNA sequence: TGTGCCAGCAGCTTATATCCTGACGGGCCCTCCAGCCCAGCGGGCACAGATACGGAGTATTTT.

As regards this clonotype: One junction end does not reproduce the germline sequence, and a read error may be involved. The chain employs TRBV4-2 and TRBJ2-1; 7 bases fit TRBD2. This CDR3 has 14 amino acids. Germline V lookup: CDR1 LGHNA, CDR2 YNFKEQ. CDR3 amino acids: CAGSQAGPDDEQFF. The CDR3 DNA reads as TGTGCCGGCAGCCAAGCGGGACCTGATGATGAGCAGTTCTTC.

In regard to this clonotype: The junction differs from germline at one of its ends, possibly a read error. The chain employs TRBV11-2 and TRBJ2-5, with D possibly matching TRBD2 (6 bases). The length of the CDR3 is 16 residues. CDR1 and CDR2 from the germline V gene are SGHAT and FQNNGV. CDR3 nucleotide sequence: TGTGTCAGCGGATCCCGGGACTGGGCCCACCAAGGGACCCAGTACTTC. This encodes CVSGSRDWAHQGTQYF.

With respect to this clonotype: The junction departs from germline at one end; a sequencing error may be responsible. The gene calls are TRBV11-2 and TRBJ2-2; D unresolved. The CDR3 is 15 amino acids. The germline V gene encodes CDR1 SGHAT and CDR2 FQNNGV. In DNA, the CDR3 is TGTACCAGCAGCCTTGAGGCCTTGAATACCGGGGAGCTGTTTTTT. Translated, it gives CTSSLEALNTGELFF. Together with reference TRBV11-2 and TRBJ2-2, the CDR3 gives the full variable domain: EAGVAQSPRYKIIEKRQSVAFWCNPISGHATLYWYQQILGQGPKLLIQFQNNGVVDDSQLPKDRFSAERLKGVDSTLKIQPAKLEDSAVYLCTSSLEALNTGELFFGEGSRLTVL.

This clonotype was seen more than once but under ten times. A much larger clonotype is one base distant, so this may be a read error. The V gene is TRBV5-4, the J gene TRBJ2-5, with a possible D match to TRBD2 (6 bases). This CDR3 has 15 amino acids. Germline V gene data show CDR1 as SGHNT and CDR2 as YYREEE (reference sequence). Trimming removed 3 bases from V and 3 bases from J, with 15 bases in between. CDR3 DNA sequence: TGTGCCAGCAGCTCGAGACTAGTGGGAGAAGAGACCCAGTACTTC. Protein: CASSSRLVGEETQYF. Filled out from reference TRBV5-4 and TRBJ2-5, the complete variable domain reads ETGVTQSPTHLIKTRGQQVTLRCSSQSGHNTVSWYQQALGQGPQFIFQYYREEENGRGNFPPRFSGLQFPNYSSELNVNALELDDSALYLCASSSRLVGEETQYFGPGTRLLVL.

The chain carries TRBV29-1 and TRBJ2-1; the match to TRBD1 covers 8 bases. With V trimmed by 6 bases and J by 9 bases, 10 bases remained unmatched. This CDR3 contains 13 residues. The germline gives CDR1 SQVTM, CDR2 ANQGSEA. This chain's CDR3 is CSVGRTGLGEQFF. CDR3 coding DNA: TGCAGCGTCGGACGGACAGGGTTGGGTGAGCAGTTCTTC.

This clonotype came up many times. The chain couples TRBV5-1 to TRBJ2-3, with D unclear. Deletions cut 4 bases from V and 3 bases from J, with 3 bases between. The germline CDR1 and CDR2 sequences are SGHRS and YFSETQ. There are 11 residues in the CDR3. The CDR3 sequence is CASSRTDTQYF. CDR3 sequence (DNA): TGCGCCAGCAGCAGGACAGATACGCAGTATTTT.

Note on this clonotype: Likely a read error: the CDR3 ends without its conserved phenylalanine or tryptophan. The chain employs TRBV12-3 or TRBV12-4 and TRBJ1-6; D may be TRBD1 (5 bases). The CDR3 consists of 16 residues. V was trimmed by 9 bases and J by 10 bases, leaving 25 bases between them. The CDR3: CARSPGSGRVASPLHI. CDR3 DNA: TGTGCCAGGAGTCCAGGCTCGGGCAGGGTGGCATCACCCCTCCACATT.

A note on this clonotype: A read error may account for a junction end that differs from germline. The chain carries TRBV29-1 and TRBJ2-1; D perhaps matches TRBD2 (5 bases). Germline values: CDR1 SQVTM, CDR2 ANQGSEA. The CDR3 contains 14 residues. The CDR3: CSVGLAEVVNELFF. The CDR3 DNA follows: TGCAGCGTGGGCCTAGCAGAGGTAGTGAATGAGCTGTTCTTC.

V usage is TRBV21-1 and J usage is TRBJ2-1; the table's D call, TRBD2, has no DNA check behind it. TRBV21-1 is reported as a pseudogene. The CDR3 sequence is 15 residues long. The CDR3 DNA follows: TGTGTCAGCAGCGAAGAGGCGGGAGGTAGCAATGAGCAGTTCTTC. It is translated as CVSSEEAGGSNEQFF.

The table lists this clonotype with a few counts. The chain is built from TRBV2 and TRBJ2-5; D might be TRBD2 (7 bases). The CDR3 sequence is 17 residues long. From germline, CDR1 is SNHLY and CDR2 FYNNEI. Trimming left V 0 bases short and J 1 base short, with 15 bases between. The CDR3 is CASSEASGGPFQETQYF. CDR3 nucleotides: TGTGCCAGCAGTGAAGCGTCCGGGGGGCCCTTCCAAGAGACCCAGTACTTC.

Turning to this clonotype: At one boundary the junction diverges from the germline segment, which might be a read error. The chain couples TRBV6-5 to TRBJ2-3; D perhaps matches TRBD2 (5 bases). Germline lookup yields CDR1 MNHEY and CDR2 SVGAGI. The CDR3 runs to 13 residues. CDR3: CVSRGMSTDTQYF. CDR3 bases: TGTGTCAGCAGAGGGATGAGCACAGATACGCAGTATTTT.

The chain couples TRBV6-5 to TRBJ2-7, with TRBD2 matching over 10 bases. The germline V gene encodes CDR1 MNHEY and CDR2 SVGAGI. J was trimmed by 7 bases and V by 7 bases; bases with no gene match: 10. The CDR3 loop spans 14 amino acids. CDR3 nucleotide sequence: TGTGCCAGCACTTATGGACTAGCGGTAGGAGAGCAGTACTTC. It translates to CASTYGLAVGEQYF.

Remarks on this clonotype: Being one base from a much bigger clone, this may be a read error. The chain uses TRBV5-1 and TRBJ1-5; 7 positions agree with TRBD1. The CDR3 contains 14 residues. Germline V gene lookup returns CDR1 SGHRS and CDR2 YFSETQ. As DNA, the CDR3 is TGCGCCTGCAGCTTAGGGGGCGGCAATCAGCCCCAGCATTTT. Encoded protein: CACSLGGGNQPQHF.

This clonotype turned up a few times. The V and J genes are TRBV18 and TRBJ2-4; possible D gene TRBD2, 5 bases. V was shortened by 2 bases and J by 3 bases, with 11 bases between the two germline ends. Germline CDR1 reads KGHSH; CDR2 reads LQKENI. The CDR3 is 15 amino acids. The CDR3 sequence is CASSPFTRDKNIQYF. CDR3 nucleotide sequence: TGTGCCAGCTCACCATTCACTAGGGACAAAAACATTCAGTACTTC.

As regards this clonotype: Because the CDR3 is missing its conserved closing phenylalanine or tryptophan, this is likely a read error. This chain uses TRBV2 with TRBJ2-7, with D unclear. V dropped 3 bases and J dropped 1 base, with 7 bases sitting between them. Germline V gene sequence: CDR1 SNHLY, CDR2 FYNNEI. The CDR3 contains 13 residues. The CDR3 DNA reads TGTGCCAGCAGTGATAGGCAGTCCTACGAGCAGTACTAC. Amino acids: CASSDRQSYEQYY.

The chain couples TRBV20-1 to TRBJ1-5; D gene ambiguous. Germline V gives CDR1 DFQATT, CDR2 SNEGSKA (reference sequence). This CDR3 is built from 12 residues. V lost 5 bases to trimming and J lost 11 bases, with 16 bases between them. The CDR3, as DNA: TGCAGTGCTTCGGATAGAAGCAAGACCCAGCATTTT. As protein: CSASDRSKTQHF.

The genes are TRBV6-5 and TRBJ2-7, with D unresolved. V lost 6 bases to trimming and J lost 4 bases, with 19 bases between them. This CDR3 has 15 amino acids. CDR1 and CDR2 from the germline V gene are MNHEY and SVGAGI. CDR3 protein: CASRGDSTPSYEQYF. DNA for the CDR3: TGTGCCAGCAGGGGTGACTCCACTCCCTCATACGAGCAGTACTTC.

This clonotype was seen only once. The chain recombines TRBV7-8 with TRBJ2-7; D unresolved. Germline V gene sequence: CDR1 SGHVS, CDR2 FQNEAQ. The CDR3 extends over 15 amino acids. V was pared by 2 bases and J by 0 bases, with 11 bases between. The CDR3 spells CASSLMWPNSYEQYF. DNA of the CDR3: TGTGCCAGCAGCTTAATGTGGCCAAACTCCTACGAGCAGTACTTC.

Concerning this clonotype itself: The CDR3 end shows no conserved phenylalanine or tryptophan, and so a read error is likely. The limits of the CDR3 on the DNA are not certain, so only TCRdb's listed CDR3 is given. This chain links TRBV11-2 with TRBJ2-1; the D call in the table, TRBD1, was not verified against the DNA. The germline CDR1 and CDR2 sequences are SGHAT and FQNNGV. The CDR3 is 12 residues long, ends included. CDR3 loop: CASSLGVCEQFI.

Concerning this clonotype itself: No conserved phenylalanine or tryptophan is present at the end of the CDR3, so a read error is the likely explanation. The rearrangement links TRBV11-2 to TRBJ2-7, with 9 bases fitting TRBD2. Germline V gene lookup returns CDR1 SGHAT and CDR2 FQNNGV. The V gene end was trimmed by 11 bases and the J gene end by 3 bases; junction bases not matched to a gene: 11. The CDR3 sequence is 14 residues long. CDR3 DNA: TGTGCCGGCAACATAGCGGGAGAGTACTACGAGCAGTACATC. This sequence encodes CAGNIAGEYYEQYI.

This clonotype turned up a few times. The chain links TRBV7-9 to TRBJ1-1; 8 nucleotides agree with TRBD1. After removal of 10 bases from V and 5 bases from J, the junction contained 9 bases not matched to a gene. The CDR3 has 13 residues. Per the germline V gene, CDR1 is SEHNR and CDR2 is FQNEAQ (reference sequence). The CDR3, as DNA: TGTGCCACCGTGGACAGGGCGGGGACTGAAGCTTTCTTT. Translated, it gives CATVDRAGTEAFF.

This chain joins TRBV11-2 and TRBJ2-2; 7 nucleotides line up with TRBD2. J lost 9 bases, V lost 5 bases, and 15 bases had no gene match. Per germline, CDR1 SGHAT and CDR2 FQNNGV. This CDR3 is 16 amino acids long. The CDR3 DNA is TGTGCCAGCAGCCCACAGGCAAGCGGGATATCCTGGGAGCTGTTTTTT. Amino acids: CASSPQASGISWELFF.

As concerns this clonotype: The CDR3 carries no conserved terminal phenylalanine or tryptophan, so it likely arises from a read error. This chain's CDR3 is CASNQAAYNEQFL. DNA for the CDR3: TGTGCCAGCAACCAAGCGGCCTACAATGAGCAGTTCCTC. The chain has TRBV14 and TRBJ2-1; D possibly corresponds to TRBD2 (5 bases). There are 13 residues in the CDR3. Germline V gene lookup returns CDR1 SGHDN and CDR2 FVKESK.

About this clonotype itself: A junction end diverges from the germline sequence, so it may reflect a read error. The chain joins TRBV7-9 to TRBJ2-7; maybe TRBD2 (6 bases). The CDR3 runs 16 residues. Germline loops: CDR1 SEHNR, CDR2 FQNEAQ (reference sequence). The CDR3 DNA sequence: TGTGCAAGCAGCTTAGGGCTAGCGACCTCCACCTACGAGCAGTACTTC. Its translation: CASSLGLATSTYEQYF. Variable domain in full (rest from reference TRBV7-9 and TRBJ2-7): DTGVSQNPRHKITKRGQNVTFRCDPISEHNRLYWYRQTLGQGPEFLTYFQNEAQLEKSRLLSDRFSAERPKGSFSTLEIQRTEQGDSAMYLCASSLGLATSTYEQYFGPGTRLTVT.

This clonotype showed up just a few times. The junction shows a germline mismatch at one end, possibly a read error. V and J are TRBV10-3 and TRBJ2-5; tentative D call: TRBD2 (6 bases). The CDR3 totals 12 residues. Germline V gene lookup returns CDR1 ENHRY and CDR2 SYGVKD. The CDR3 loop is CAVSERVGTQYF. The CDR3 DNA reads TGTGCCGTCAGTGAGCGGGTGGGGACCCAGTACTTC.

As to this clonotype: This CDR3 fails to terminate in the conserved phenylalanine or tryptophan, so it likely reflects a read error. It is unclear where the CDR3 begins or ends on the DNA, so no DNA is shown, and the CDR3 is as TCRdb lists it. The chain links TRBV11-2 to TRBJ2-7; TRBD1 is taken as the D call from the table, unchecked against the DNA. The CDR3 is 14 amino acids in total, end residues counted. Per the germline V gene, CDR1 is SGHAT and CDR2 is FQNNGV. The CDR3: CASSSTGGGYEQYS.

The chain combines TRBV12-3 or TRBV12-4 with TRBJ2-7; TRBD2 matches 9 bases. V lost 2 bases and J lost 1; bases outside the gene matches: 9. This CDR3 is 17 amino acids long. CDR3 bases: TGTGCCAGCAGTTTATTAGCGGGAGTTTATAAGTCCTACGAGCAGTACTTC. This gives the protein CASSLLAGVYKSYEQYF.